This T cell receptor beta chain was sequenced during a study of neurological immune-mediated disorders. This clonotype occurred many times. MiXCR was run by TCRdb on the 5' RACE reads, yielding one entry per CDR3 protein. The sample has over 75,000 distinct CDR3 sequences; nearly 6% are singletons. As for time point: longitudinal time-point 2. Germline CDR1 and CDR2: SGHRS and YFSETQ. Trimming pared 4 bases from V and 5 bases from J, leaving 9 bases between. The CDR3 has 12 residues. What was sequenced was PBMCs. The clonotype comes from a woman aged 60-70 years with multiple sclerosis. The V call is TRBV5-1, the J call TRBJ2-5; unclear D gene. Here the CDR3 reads CASSLLQETQYF. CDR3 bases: TGCGCCAGCAGCCTACTACAGGAGACCCAGTACTTC. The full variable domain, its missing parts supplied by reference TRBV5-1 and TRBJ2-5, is KAGVTQTPRYLIKTRGQQVTLSCSPISGHRSVSWYQQTPGQGLQFLFEYFSETQRNKGNFPGRFSGRQFSNSRSEMNVSTLELGDSALYLCASSLLQETQYFGPGTRLLVL.